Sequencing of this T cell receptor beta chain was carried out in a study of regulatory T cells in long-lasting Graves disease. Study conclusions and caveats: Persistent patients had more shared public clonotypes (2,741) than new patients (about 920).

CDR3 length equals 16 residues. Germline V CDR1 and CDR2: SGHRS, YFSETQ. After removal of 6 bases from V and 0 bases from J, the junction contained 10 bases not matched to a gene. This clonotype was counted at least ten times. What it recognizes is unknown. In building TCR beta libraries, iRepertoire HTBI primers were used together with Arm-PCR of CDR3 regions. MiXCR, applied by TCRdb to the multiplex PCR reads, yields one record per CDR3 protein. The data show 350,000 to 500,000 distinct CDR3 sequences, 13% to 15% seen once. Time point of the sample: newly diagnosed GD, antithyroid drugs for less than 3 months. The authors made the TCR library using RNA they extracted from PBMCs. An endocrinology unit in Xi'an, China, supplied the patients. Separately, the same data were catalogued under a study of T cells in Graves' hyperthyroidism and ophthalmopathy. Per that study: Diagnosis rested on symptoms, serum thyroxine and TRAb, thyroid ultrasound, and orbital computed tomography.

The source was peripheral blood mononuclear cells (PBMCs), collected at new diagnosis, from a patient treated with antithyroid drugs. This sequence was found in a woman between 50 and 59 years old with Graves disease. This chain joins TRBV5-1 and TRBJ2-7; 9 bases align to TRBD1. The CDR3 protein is CASTHGTGLGSYEQYF. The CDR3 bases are TGCGCCAGCACCCATGGGACAGGGCTAGGCTCCTACGAGCAGTACTTC.